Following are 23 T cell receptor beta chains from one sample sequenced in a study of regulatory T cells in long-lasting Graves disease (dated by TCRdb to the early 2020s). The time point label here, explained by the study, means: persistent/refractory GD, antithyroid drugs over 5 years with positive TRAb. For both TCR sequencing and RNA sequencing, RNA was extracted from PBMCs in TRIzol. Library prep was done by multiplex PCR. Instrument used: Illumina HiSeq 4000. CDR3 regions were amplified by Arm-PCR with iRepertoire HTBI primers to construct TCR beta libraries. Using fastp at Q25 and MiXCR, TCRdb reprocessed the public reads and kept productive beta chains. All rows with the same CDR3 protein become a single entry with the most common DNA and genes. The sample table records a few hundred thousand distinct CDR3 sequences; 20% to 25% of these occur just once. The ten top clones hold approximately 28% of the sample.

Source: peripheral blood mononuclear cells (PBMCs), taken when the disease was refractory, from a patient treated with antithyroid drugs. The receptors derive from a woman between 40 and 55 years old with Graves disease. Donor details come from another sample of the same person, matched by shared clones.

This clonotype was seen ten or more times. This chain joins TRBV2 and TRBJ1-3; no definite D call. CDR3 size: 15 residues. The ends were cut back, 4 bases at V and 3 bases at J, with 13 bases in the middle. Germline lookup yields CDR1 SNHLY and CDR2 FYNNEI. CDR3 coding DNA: TGTGCCAGCAGTGTAGAACGGCCAAGTGGAAACACCATATATTTT. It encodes CASSVERPSGNTIYF.

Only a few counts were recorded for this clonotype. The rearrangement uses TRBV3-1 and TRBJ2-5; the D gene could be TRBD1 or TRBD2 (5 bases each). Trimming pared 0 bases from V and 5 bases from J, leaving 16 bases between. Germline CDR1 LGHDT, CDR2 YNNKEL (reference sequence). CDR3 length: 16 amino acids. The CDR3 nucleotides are TGTGCCAGCAGCCAAGACATCGGGACGTCTTGGGAGACCCAGTACTTC. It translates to CASSQDIGTSWETQYF.

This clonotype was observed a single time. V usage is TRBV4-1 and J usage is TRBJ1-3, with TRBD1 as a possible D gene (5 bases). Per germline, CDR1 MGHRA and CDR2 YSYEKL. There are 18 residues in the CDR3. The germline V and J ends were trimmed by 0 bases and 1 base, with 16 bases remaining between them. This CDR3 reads CASSQDGQGLRSGNTIYF. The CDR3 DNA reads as TGCGCCAGCAGCCAAGATGGCCAGGGCCTAAGGTCTGGAAACACCATATATTTT.

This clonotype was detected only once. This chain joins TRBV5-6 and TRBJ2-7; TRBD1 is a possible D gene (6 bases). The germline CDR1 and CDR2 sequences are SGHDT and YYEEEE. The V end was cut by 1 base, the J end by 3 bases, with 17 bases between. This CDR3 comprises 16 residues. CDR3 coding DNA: TGTGCCAGCAGCTTGTCTCGGGACACTCTTTTCTACGAGCAGTACTTC. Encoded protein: CASSLSRDTLFYEQYF.

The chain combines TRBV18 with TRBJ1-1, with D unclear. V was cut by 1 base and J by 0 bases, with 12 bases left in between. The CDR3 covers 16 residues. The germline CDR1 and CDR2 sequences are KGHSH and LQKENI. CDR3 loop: CASSPQPRVLNTEAFF. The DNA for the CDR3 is TGTGCCAGCTCACCACAACCCAGAGTTCTGAACACTGAAGCTTTCTTT.

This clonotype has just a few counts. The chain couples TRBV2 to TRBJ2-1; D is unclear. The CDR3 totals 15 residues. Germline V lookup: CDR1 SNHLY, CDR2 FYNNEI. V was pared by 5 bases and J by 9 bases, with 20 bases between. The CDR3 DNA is TGTGCCAGCAGTCCTTCGACGACCATCCCATTTGAGCAGTTCTTC. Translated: CASSPSTTIPFEQFF.

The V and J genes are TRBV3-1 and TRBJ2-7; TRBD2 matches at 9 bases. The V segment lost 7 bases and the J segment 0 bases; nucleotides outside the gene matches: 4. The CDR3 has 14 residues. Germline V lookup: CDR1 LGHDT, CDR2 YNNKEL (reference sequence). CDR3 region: CASKQREASYEQYF. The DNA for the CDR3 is TGTGCCAGCAAACAGCGGGAGGCCTCCTACGAGCAGTACTTC.

CDR3 DNA sequence: TGTGCCAGCTCACCACGACAGAAAGATGAAAAACTGTTTTTT. Protein product: CASSPRQKDEKLFF. This sequence joins TRBV18 and TRBJ1-4; D is perhaps TRBD1 (5 bases). Germline V gives CDR1 KGHSH, CDR2 LQKENI. The V gene lost 1 base and the J gene lost 6 bases, with 9 bases spanning the gap. The CDR3 consists of 14 residues.

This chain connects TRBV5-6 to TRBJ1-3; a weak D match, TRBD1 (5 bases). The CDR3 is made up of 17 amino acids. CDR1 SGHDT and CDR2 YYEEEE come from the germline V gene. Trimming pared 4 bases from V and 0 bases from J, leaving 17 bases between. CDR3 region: CASSTKLGLLSGNTIYF. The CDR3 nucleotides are TGTGCCAGCAGCACCAAGCTGGGGCTCCTCTCTGGAAACACCATATATTTT.

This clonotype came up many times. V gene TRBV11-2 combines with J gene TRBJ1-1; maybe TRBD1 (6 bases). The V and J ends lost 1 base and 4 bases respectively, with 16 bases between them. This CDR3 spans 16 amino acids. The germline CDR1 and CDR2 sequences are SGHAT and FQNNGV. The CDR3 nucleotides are TGTGCCAGCAGCTTAGGGGTGGGCAGGGGATCCACTGAAGCTTTCTTT. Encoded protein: CASSLGVGRGSTEAFF.

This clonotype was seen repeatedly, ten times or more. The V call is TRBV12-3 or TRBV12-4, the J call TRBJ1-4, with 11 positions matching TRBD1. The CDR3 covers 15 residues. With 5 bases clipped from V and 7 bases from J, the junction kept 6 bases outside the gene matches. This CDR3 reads CASSQGTGGGEKLFF. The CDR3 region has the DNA TGTGCCAGCAGTCAGGGGACAGGGGGAGGTGAAAAACTGTTTTTT.

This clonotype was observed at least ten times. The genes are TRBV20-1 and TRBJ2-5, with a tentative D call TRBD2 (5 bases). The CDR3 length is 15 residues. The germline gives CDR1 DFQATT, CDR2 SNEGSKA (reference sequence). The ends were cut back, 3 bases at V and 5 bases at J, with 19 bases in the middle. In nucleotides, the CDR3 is TGCAGTGCTAGGAGTCTAGCTCGGCGGAGGGAGACCCAGTACTTC. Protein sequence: CSARSLARRRETQYF.

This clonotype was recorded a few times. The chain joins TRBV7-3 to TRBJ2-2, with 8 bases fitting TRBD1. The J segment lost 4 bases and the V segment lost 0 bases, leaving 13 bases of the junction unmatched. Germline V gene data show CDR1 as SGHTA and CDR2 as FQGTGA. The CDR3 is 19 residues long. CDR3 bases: TGTGCCAGCAGCTTAACGCCCCGGGGACAGGTCTCTGGCACCGGGGAGCTGTTTTTT. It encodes CASSLTPRGQVSGTGELFF.

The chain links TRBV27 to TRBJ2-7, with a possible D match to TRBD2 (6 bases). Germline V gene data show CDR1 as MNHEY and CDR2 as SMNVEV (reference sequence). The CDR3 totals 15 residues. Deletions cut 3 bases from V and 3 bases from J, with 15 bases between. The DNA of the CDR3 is TGTGCCAGCAGTTTTCCGGGACTTCAGGGCTACGAGCAGTACTTC. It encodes CASSFPGLQGYEQYF.

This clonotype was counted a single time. The CDR3 here is CASSVRGLAGSTDTQYF. CDR3 nucleotides: TGTGCCAGCAGCGTTCGCGGACTAGCGGGTTCCACAGATACGCAGTATTTT. The rearrangement joins TRBV11-2 to TRBJ2-3; 11 positions match TRBD2. V lost 5 bases and J lost 2; bases outside the gene matches: 9. Germline V lookup: CDR1 SGHAT, CDR2 FQNNGV. This CDR3 has 17 residues.

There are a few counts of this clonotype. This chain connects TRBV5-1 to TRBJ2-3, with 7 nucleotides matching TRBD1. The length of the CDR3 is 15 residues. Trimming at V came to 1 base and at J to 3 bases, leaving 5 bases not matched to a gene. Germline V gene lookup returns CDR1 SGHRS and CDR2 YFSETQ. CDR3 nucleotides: TGCGCCAGCAGCTTGACGGAGACAGGGACAGATACGCAGTATTTT. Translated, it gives CASSLTETGTDTQYF.

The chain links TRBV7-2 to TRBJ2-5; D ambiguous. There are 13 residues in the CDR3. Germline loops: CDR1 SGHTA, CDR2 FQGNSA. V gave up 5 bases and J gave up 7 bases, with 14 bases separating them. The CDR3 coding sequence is TGTGCCAGCAGCCCGACTCCGATTGGGACCCAGTACTTC. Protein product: CASSPTPIGTQYF.

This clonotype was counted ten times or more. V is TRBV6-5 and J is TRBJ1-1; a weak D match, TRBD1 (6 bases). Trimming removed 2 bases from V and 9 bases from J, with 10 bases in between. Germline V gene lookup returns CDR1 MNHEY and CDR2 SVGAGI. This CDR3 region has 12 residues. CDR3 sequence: CASSYRQEQAFF. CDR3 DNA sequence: TGTGCCAGCAGTTACCGACAGGAGCAAGCTTTCTTT.

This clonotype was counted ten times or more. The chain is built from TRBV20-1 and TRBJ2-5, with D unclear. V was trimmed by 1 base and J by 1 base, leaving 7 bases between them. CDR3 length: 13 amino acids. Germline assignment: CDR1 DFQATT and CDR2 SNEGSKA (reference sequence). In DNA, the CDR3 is TGCAGTGCTAGAGGGGCTCCCCAAGAGACCCAGTACTTC. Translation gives CSARGAPQETQYF.

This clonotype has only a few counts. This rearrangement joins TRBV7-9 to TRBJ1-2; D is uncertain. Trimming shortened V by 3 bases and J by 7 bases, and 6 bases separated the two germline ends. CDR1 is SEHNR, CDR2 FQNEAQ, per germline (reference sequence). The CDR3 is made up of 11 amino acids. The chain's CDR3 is CASSLAAGYTF. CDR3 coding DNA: TGTGCCAGCAGCTTGGCGGCTGGCTACACCTTC.

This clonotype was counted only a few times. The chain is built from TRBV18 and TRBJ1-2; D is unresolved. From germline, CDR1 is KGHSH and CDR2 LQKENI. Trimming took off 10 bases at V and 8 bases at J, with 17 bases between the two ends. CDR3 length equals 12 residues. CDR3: CAIAIASGGYTF. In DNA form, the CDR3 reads TGTGCCATCGCCATTGCCAGCGGAGGCTACACCTTC.

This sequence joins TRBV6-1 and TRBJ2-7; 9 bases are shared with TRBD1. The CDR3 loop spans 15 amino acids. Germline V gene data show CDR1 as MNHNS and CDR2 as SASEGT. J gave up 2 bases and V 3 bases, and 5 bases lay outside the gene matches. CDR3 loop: CASSDAGTGTYEQYF. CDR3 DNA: TGTGCCAGCAGTGACGCCGGGACAGGGACCTACGAGCAGTACTTC.

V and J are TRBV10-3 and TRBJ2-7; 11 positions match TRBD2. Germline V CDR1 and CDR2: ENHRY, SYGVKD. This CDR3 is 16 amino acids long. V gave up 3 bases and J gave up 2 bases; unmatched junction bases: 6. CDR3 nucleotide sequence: TGTGCCATCAGTGATCCTAGCGGGAGGTCCCCCTACGAGCAGTACTTC. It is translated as CAISDPSGRSPYEQYF.